This TCR beta chain appears in the sequencing data of a study of cytomegalovirus exposure and HLA in healthy donors (dated by TCRdb to 2015 to 2018). Background for the entire study: In an earlier analysis of approximately 500 of the donors, 276 Gb of sequence data and 90 million to 120 million unique TCR beta sequences from 150 million to 200 million T cells were reported. An early release covering 550 to 700 HLA-typed donors comprised roughly 300 gigabases of sequencing data and around 86 million unique TCR sequences. The genetic ancestry cluster associated with self-reported Caucasian donors included approximately 85% of the roughly 360 genotyped donors. The study aimed to test whether cataloging public T cell receptors could reveal signatures of past pathogen exposure. The T cell repertoires of 700 or so subjects were profiled by immunosequencing and related to cytomegalovirus serostatus. Along with the approximately 600-subject first cohort, a separate validation cohort of around 110 different subjects was used. The study combined high-throughput TCR immunosequencing, statistical association of individual TCRs with disease status, and machine learning to predict cytomegalovirus infection status. A later analysis re-analyzed previously published TCR beta repertoires from 666 donors and added high-resolution HLA genotyping to study TCR occurrence patterns. Rather than using new phenotypic data, the later analysis identified candidate immune exposures from TCR beta sequences and from how often those sequences occurred across donors. In an earlier analysis of a few hundred of the donors, high-throughput TCR beta sequencing was used to judge whether each TCR beta V gene segment behaved as functional or pseudogenic. Donor age, sex, ethnicity and CMV serostatus were compiled alongside the repertoire data. A later genetic analysis used genome-wide SNP genotypes for about 60% of the roughly 700 donors, treating that subset as a discovery cohort. All discovery cohort repertoires had been generated using a single sequencing platform. HLA typing covered class I and class II loci at four-digit resolution. The number of typed donors differed by locus: about 620-640 for A, B, C, DRB1 and DQB1; some 500 for DQA1; 606 for DPA1; and 400 to 480 for DPB1. Five DR-DQ haplotypes were treated as single units for association and clustering because of strong linkage in the cohort. Among 350 to 400 genotyped donors of the cohort, an average of around 240,000 unique TCR beta nucleotide sequences were sequenced per donor, roughly a sixth of them non-productive. On the study overall, not on this receptor specifically: Assigning TCR associations to individual alleles was difficult when HLA alleles, especially DR and DQ, strongly co-occurred. Roughly 17 rarely observed V segments, including chromosome 9 orphons, were excluded from the earlier analysis of some 590 of the donors because counts were too low. The sequencing pipeline was judged likely to have produced a cluster of highly shared sequence variants as a technical artifact. V-gene and J-gene trimming of TCR beta chains was associated with a missense DCLRE1C variant in a later genetic analysis, and the association was replicated in an independent cohort. Because HLA typing was missing for some donors at each locus, association tests included only the typed subset. An earlier analysis of 587 of the donors showed that most TCR beta V segments appeared in productive rearrangements either about 90% or about 30% of the time, which broadly matched IMGT annotations. Roughly uniform sequencing depth across donors was assumed in presence/absence analyses, although this assumption may not hold. In a later analysis, most CMV-associated TCR beta chains were found to appear HLA-restricted, with HLA associations seemingly driven largely by CMV exposure. A later analysis found that TCR association rates varied across HLA loci, with DRB1 alleles showing the most associated TCRs and HLA-C alleles the fewest. Several of the top co-occurrence clusters appeared to be linked to parvovirus B19, influenza, CMV and Epstein-Barr virus, according to a later analysis. While some public TCRs were present in many individuals, most TCR sequences turned up only very rarely across donors. Correlated functional status among segregating V segments might reflect linkage disequilibrium, but an unknown experimental factor could not be ruled out. In this cohort, only TCR beta chains were sequenced, and detectable features were limited by the absence of alpha or paired-chain data. The classifier was reported to diagnose cytomegalovirus status with high specificity and sensitivity in both the original cohort and the validation cohort. Some IMGT-functional V segments, including TRBV6-2 and TRBV6-3, could not be told apart with the 87-base-pair reads, so those segments were excluded. In a later genetic analysis, fewer N-insertions in productive TCRs were reported among donors in an Asian-associated ancestry cluster than the roughly 670-donor mean. A further reported finding was that TCR beta sequences accurately predicted the HLA-A and HLA-B alleles for most subjects in the first cohort. In a later analysis, HLA-associated TCR beta chains were found to be more clonally expanded and to have lower generation probabilities than equally common non-associated chains. According to the authors, the approach could potentially be generalized to other disease states and immunological phenotypes. CMV serostatus was the only immune exposure information available for the cohort. In vitro tests confirmed that a few of the cytomegalovirus-associated TCR beta chains recognize cytomegalovirus antigens. The study gave a list of under 200 TCR beta chains associated with cytomegalovirus. Specific HLA alleles were associated with over 15,000 TCR beta sequences at a false discovery rate of 0.05 in a later analysis.

The cohort consisted of 650 to 700 healthy bone marrow donors. At the time of sampling, every cohort member was nominally healthy, though immune exposures that went unrecorded were likely present. The donor was CMV seropositive and was included in the group of around 300 seropositive cohort members. Each donor provided a peripheral blood sample, and peripheral blood mononuclear cells were used for TCR beta sequencing. Genomic DNA extraction from the blood cell samples was performed with the Qiagen DNeasy Blood Extraction Kit. Looking up the germline V gene (reference sequence) yields CDR1 MNHEY and CDR2 SMNVEV. Reading from cysteine to phenylalanine, the CDR3 counts 16 amino acids. Just CDR3 DNA is preserved here, 48 bases in frame from base 1. The germline V and J ends show losses of 5 bases and 0 bases respectively, and no gene match explains 9 bases of the junction. Regarding this clone: Its antigen has not been determined.

Library preparation used the immunoSEQ multiplex PCR assay. The multiplex PCR relied on a mix of 60 forward primers for TCR Vbeta segments and 13 reverse primers for TCR Jbeta segments. Amplification of the CDR3 region of rearranged TCR beta genes was performed with a multiplex PCR assay on genomic DNA. On the Illumina HiSeq System, the amplified TCR beta libraries were sequenced as 87-base-pair reads. The published analysis was carried out like this. In a later analysis, approximately 74 million unique TCR beta chains were counted across the approximately 640 repertoires, and roughly 10 million of these chains were shared by at least two donors. Raw reads were error-corrected and collapsed into unique sequences by a nearest-neighbor algorithm in which closely related sequences were merged to remove PCR and sequencing errors. V, D and J gene segments were assigned by aligning CDR3 sequences to IMGT reference sequences. Each retained sequence needed at least a six-nucleotide match to both a V gene segment and a J gene segment. A rearrangement was called productive if the CDR3 had no stop codons and remained in frame with V and J, and every other rearrangement was called non-productive. Following IMGT convention, CDR3 was defined as the stretch from the second conserved V-encoded cysteine to the conserved J-encoded phenylalanine. The earlier analysis of about 570 of the donors excluded any sequence lacking an unambiguous match to a single V gene segment. An earlier analysis of several hundred of the donors called V segments functional above 56.7% productive rearrangements and segregating when the between-donor standard deviation exceeded 5%. A statistical classification framework was developed to diagnose cytomegalovirus status using the catalog of TCR beta chain sequences. In a later analysis, V and J genes were assigned by comparing TCR nucleotide sequences against IMGT/GENE-DB human TR gene sequences. The TCRdist pipeline was used in a later analysis to assign CDR3 sequences and most-parsimonious VDJ recombination scenarios. In a later analysis, every TCR beta chain was defined by the combination of its CDR3 amino acid sequence and its V-gene family, and reads without a unique V-gene family were dropped. To address suspected cross-contamination and a sequencing artifact, a later analysis removed approximately 590 highly shared, low-generation-probability nucleotide sequences. In a later analysis, a clonal expansion index for each public chain was calculated from normalized within-repertoire ranks of inferred template counts. Generation probabilities in a later analysis came from a VDJ recombination model fitted to out-of-frame rearrangements, and those results were checked against IGoR. A later analysis scored TCR-TCR, TCR-HLA and TCR-CMV co-occurrence with hypergeometric tests, applying a repertoire-size bias correction to TCR pairs. In a later analysis, false discovery rates were estimated by permuting HLA or CMV assignments 20 times. In a later analysis, co-occurring TCRs were grouped using DBSCAN, and TCRdist sequence similarity was added for clustering within HLA-allele-positive subsets. Repertoires with fewer than 30,000 or more than 120,000 public chains, plus five repertoires with anomalous nucleotide sharing, were excluded from co-occurrence clustering. Imported from immuneACCESS, the table was reduced by TCRdb to in-frame sequences with V and J called. These copies leave out some clones; in studies compared against another copy, an unresolved V gene accounts for under half, and the cause of the remainder is not known. V and J calls and clone size come straight from that table; D and trimming were deduced from the DNA. In this sample's table one finds 200,000 to 250,000 clones. The ten largest account for about 0.9% of the sample.

The sequenced sample consisted of PBMCs. The sequence joins TRBV27 to TRBJ2-7; 8 bases in between match TRBD2. The clonotype comes from a woman in her thirties in good health and CMV-seropositive. This receptor carries the CDR3 CASSLRAGAYSYEQYF. Here is the DNA: TGTGCCAGCAGTCTCCGAGCGGGAGCGTACTCCTACGAGCAGTACTTC.